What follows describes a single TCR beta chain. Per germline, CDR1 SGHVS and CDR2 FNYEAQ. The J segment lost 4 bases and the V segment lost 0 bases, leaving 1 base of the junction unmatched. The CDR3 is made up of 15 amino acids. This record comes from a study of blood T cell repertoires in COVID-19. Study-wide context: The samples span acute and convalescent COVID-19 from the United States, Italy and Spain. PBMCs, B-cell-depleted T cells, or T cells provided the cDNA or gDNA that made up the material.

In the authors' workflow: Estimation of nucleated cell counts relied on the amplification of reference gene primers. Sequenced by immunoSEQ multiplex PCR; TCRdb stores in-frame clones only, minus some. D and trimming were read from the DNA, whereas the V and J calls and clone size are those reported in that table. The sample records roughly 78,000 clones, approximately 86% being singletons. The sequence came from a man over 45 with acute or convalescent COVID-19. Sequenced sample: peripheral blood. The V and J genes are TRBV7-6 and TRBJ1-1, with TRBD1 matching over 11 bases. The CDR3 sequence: CASSLAGTGGTEAFF. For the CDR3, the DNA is TGTGCCAGCAGCTTAGCGGGGACAGGGGGCACTGAAGCTTTCTTT.